Presented here are 7 T cell receptor beta chains from one specimen sequenced in a study of CD8 T cells in Susac syndrome (dated by TCRdb to about 2019). Libraries were made using the immunoSEQ multiplex PCR assay. RNA was extracted using the RNeasy kit, and roughly 0.5 to 1 microgram was reverse transcribed with random hexamers. The raw public data were reprocessed by TCRdb itself: fastp quality trimming at Q25, MiXCR clonotype calling, in-frame beta chains only. Rows matching on CDR3 protein sequence are summarized as one entry with the most common DNA and genes. This sample holds approximately 190,000 distinct CDR3 sequences; more than 90% were observed only once. The ten largest make up roughly 0.094% of the sample. Sequencing input: CD4+ T cells from PBMCs. These receptors were obtained from a human donor with multiple sclerosis.

This clonotype was seen once. This chain uses TRBV20-1 with TRBJ1-2; no clear D. Trimming pared 6 bases from V and 2 bases from J, leaving 10 bases between. The CDR3 is 12 residues long. Germline CDR1 reads DFQATT; CDR2 reads SNEGSKA (reference sequence). The CDR3 region has the DNA TGCAGTGCGACGGCGGGAAACTATGGCTACACCTTC. It encodes CSATAGNYGYTF.

The chain is built from TRBV20-1 and TRBJ2-3; no firm D call. CDR1 and CDR2 (germline): DFQATT, SNEGSKA (reference sequence). The CDR3 is 16 residues long. Deletions cut 3 bases from V and 2 bases from J, with 18 bases between. The CDR3 protein is CSARALLRADTDTQYF. CDR3 bases: TGCAGTGCTAGGGCCCTTCTTCGGGCCGACACAGATACGCAGTATTTT.

The chain has TRBV20-1 and TRBJ2-1, with TRBD2 matching 10 bases. J was trimmed by 0 bases and V by 0 bases; bases with no gene match: 14. The CDR3 has 20 amino acids. The germline gives CDR1 DFQATT, CDR2 SNEGSKA (reference sequence). Written as DNA, the CDR3 is TGCAGTGCTAGAGATCTCACGGCTAGCGGGGGCCCGAGCTCCTACAATGAGCAGTTCTTC. This sequence encodes CSARDLTASGGPSSYNEQFF.

The chain has TRBV30 and TRBJ2-5; tentatively, D is TRBD2 (5 bases). Germline assignment: CDR1 GTSNPN and CDR2 SVGIG (reference sequence). The V and J ends lost 1 base and 4 bases respectively, with 13 bases between them. The CDR3 is 14 residues long. The CDR3 sequence: CAWSGLLLPETQYF. For the CDR3, the DNA is TGTGCCTGGAGTGGACTACTTTTGCCAGAGACCCAGTACTTC.

The chain combines TRBV12-3 or TRBV12-4 with TRBJ2-5, with D perhaps TRBD1 or TRBD2 (5 bases each). The CDR3 extends over 13 amino acids. V gave up 4 bases and J gave up 4 bases, with 10 bases separating them. The CDR3 nucleotides are TGTGCCAGCAGTTCTCCGGGGACAGAGACCCAGTACTTC. This codes for CASSSPGTETQYF.

The chain carries TRBV2 and TRBJ1-2; D gene unclear. The CDR3 extends over 12 amino acids. V was cut by 7 bases and J by 2 bases, with 8 bases left in between. The germline V gene encodes CDR1 SNHLY and CDR2 FYNNEI. The CDR3 reads CASNRRNYGYTF. The CDR3 DNA is TGTGCCAGCAACCGGCGAAACTATGGCTACACCTTC. The variable domain in full, with the rest retrieved from reference TRBV2 and TRBJ1-2, is EPEVTQTPSHQVTQMGQEVILRCVPISNHLYFYWYRQILGQKVEFLVSFYNNEISEKSEIFDDQFSVERPDGSNFTLKIRSTKLEDSAMYFCASNRRNYGYTFGSGTRLTVV.

The chain links TRBV15 to TRBJ1-5, with no clear D. Germline assignment: CDR1 LNHNV and CDR2 YYDKDF (reference sequence). Trimming shortened V by 0 bases and J by 7 bases, and 10 bases separated the two germline ends. This CDR3 is 14 amino acids long. CDR3 protein: CATSRDPGSQPQHF. The CDR3 DNA sequence: TGTGCCACCAGCAGAGATCCCGGATCCCAGCCCCAGCATTTT.